One sample yielded the 22 T cell receptor beta chains listed below, sequenced in a study of blood T cells in healthy people across ages. The use of a sample-barcoded 5' primer and a J-beta primer mix characterized a second PCR of about 6 to 11 cycles. TCRdb independently ran MiXCR on the 5' RACE reads; one entry per CDR3 protein. The sample carries more than 1,000,000 distinct CDR3 sequences, less than 25% recorded once. The data also belong to a second study, concerning T cells of mothers and their children.

The sequenced material came from blood. Receptor source: a girl aged 2-15 years in good health.

The table lists this clonotype with a few counts. The V call is TRBV20-1, the J call TRBJ2-7, with D hard to call. Trimming removed 6 bases at V and 1 base at J, with 13 bases between. Germline CDR1 is DFQATT and CDR2 is SNEGSKA (reference sequence). The CDR3 is made up of 13 amino acids. CDR3 coding DNA: TGCAGTGCCCAATGGGTTGATTCCTACGAGCAGTACTTC. The encoded protein is CSAQWVDSYEQYF.

This clonotype was observed a few times. The CDR3 loop reads CAISEARDRALLAQYF. CDR3 nucleotides: TGTGCCATCAGTGAAGCCCGGGACCGAGCTTTGTTGGCCCAGTACTTC. The chain carries TRBV10-3 and TRBJ2-5, with D possibly being TRBD1 or TRBD2 (5 bases each). The V end was cut by 3 bases, the J end by 9 bases, with 23 bases between. The germline gives CDR1 ENHRY, CDR2 SYGVKD. CDR3 length equals 16 residues.

This clonotype came up a few times. The chain joins TRBV29-1 to TRBJ2-7; D remains unclear. Per the germline V gene, CDR1 is SQVTM and CDR2 is ANQGSEA. The CDR3 is 13 amino acids. Trimming left V 5 bases short and J 3 bases short, with 14 bases between. The CDR3 sequence: CSVSLSDYYEQYF. Here the CDR3 DNA reads TGCAGCGTTTCCCTATCGGATTACTACGAGCAGTACTTC.

The chain couples TRBV20-1 to TRBJ2-1; 7 bases agree with TRBD2. The CDR3 extends over 15 amino acids. Germline V gene lookup returns CDR1 DFQATT and CDR2 SNEGSKA (reference sequence). The trim removed 6 bases at V and 5 bases at J, leaving 13 bases unmatched. CDR3 in DNA: TGCAGTGCGGATTCTAGCGGCGACGCCCACAATGAGCAGTTCTTC. Protein sequence: CSADSSGDAHNEQFF.

The rearrangement uses TRBV4-1 and TRBJ1-2, with no clear D. This CDR3 contains 12 residues. The germline V gene encodes CDR1 MGHRA and CDR2 YSYEKL. The V end was cut by 5 bases, the J end by 8 bases, with 12 bases between. The CDR3: CASSEHGEGYTF. The CDR3 DNA follows: TGCGCCAGCAGCGAACATGGGGAAGGCTACACCTTC.

This clonotype was detected only a few times. This rearrangement joins TRBV10-3 to TRBJ2-2; D not resolved. Per germline, CDR1 ENHRY and CDR2 SYGVKD. V lost 4 bases, J lost 2 bases, and 8 bases lay in between. The length of the CDR3 is 14 residues. The CDR3 reads CAISGTANTGELFF. DNA for the CDR3: TGTGCCATCAGTGGGACGGCTAACACCGGGGAGCTGTTTTTT.

The V and J genes are TRBV7-2 and TRBJ2-1, with D uncertain. The CDR3 is made up of 15 amino acids. Germline V gene lookup returns CDR1 SGHTA and CDR2 FQGNSA. The germline V and J ends were trimmed by 2 bases and 0 bases, with 8 bases remaining between them. As DNA, the CDR3 is TGTGCCAGCAGCTTAAGACCCGCCTCCTACAATGAGCAGTTCTTC. It codes for CASSLRPASYNEQFF.

The genes are TRBV7-9 and TRBJ2-3, with a weak D call TRBD2 (6 bases). V lost 8 bases to trimming and J lost 6 bases, with 15 bases between them. This CDR3 spans 13 amino acids. Looked up from germline, CDR1 is SEHNR and CDR2 is FQNEAQ (reference sequence). Written as DNA, the CDR3 is TGTGCCAGCCTCAAGGCGGCGGGGGATACGCAGTATTTT. This sequence encodes CASLKAAGDTQYF. The variable domain in full, with the rest retrieved from reference TRBV7-9 and TRBJ2-3, is DTGVSQNPRHKITKRGQNVTFRCDPISEHNRLYWYRQTLGQGPEFLTYFQNEAQLEKSRLLSDRFSAERPKGSFSTLEIQRTEQGDSAMYLCASLKAAGDTQYFGPGTRLTVL.

This clonotype was seen a handful of times. Mismatch with germline at one junction end may stem from a read error. V gene TRBV11-2 combines with J gene TRBJ2-2, with 9 bases matching TRBD1. Germline V gene lookup returns CDR1 SGHAT and CDR2 FQNNGV. This CDR3 has 15 residues. The CDR3 nucleotides are TGTGCCAGCAGTTTAGCCGGGACAGGGTTCGGGGAGCTGTTTTTT. It yields the protein CASSLAGTGFGELFF.

This clonotype came up many times. This chain joins TRBV28 and TRBJ2-7; D unclear. The CDR3 is 12 amino acids. Germline CDR1 is MDHEN and CDR2 is SYDVKM. Trimming pared 5 bases from V and 4 bases from J, leaving 9 bases between. CDR3 protein: CASSPVYYEQYF. CDR3 sequence (DNA): TGTGCCAGCAGTCCCGTATATTACGAGCAGTACTTC.

This clonotype was found a few times. The chain couples TRBV11-2 to TRBJ2-7, with D maybe TRBD1 (5 bases). The CDR3 runs to 14 residues. Deletions cut 3 bases from V and 1 base from J, with 10 bases between. Germline values: CDR1 SGHAT, CDR2 FQNNGV. The CDR3 protein is CASSFDSASYEQYF. The CDR3 nucleotides read TGTGCCAGCAGCTTCGACAGTGCTTCCTACGAGCAGTACTTC.

The V and J genes are TRBV5-1 and TRBJ2-5; D gene uncertain. The CDR3 consists of 12 residues. CDR1 is SGHRS, CDR2 YFSETQ, per germline. Between the trimmed V and J ends, which lost 5 bases and 4 bases, there was a span of 9 bases. CDR3 DNA: TGCGCCAGCAGAAAAAGAGGAGAGACCCAGTACTTC. The encoded protein is CASRKRGETQYF.

This chain connects TRBV4-3 to TRBJ1-5; D gene unclear. The CDR3 is 16 residues long. Germline assignment: CDR1 LGHNA and CDR2 YSLEER. V shed 1 base and J shed 0 bases, with 10 bases lying between them. The CDR3 region has the DNA TGCGCCAGCAGCCAAGCGGTAGCCATTAGCAATCAGCCCCAGCATTTT. Its protein product is CASSQAVAISNQPQHF.

There are a few counts of this clonotype. The J gene is TRBJ1-1, the V gene TRBV18, with 7 bases that match TRBD1. V shed 5 bases, J shed 5 bases, and the junction held 5 bases outside the gene matches. Germline V gene lookup returns CDR1 KGHSH and CDR2 LQKENI. There are 13 residues in the CDR3. Here the CDR3 DNA reads TGTGCCAGCTCAACGACGGACAGGACTGAAGCTTTCTTT. Its protein product is CASSTTDRTEAFF.

This clonotype was counted a few times. The V gene is TRBV12-3 or TRBV12-4, the J gene TRBJ2-3; a weak D match, TRBD1 (6 bases). This CDR3 comprises 13 residues. V dropped 3 bases and J dropped 6 bases, with 10 bases sitting between them. In DNA, the CDR3 is TGTGCCAGCAGTTTGGGGGCCCCGGATACGCAGTATTTT. Amino acid sequence: CASSLGAPDTQYF.

The chain recombines TRBV6-4 with TRBJ2-3, with TRBD1 matching over 8 bases. Germline V CDR1 and CDR2: MRHNA, SNTAGT. This CDR3 contains 14 residues. Unmatched junction bases numbered 0, after V lost 3 bases and J lost 1 base. The CDR3 sequence is CASSEQGGTDTQYF. The CDR3 coding sequence is TGTGCCAGCAGTGAACAGGGGGGCACAGATACGCAGTATTTT.

This clonotype was seen more than once but under ten times. The chain links TRBV6-6 to TRBJ2-7; D is perhaps TRBD2 (6 bases). CDR1 is MNHNY, CDR2 SVGAGI, per germline (reference sequence). Trimming cost V 0 bases and J 6 bases, with 12 bases left between them. This CDR3 is 14 amino acids long. Here the CDR3 reads CASSYSTLAVEQYF. The CDR3 DNA sequence: TGTGCCAGCAGTTACTCGACACTAGCAGTCGAGCAGTACTTC.

This clonotype has just a few counts. V gene TRBV5-1 combines with J gene TRBJ2-7; no clear D. Per germline, CDR1 SGHRS and CDR2 YFSETQ. CDR3 length: 15 residues. Deletions cut 4 bases from V and 5 bases from J, with 19 bases between. This CDR3 is CASSPAAPNYDEQYF. Written as DNA, the CDR3 is TGCGCCAGCAGCCCGGCGGCTCCAAATTATGACGAGCAGTACTTC.

In this sample, this clonotype turned up a few times. The J gene is TRBJ2-2, the V gene TRBV7-8, with D perhaps matching TRBD2 (5 bases). V was trimmed by 4 bases and J by 1 base, leaving 13 bases between them. CDR1 is SGHVS, CDR2 FQNEAQ, per germline. This CDR3 has 16 amino acids. The CDR3 sequence: CASSYPTRVNTGELFF. DNA for the CDR3: TGTGCCAGCAGCTACCCGACGAGGGTGAACACCGGGGAGCTGTTTTTT.

The V and J genes are TRBV9 and TRBJ2-7; 7 nucleotides match TRBD1. This CDR3 comprises 15 residues. Germline lookup yields CDR1 SGDLS and CDR2 YYNGEE. V dropped 0 bases and J dropped 4; count of bases not matched to a gene: 7. CDR3 nucleotide sequence: TGTGCCAGCAGCGTAGGACAGGGATTTGCGTACGAGCAGTACTTC. It yields the protein CASSVGQGFAYEQYF.

J is TRBJ2-7 and V is TRBV20-1; D gene uncertain. CDR1 DFQATT and CDR2 SNEGSKA come from the germline V gene (reference sequence). This CDR3 spans 13 amino acids. Trimming removed 6 bases from V and 6 bases from J, with 18 bases in between. CDR3 amino acids: CSAGTSPLGEQYF. In DNA form, the CDR3 reads TGCAGTGCCGGCACGTCTCCATTAGGCGAGCAGTACTTC.

The chain carries TRBV6-2 or TRBV6-3 and TRBJ1-1; a possible D gene is TRBD1 (5 bases). Trimming removed 8 bases at V and 8 bases at J, with 15 bases between. This CDR3 comprises 12 residues. CDR1 MNHEY and CDR2 SVGEGT come from the germline V gene. The CDR3 DNA is TGTGCCAGCTCAGGGACCAGCCGGGAAGCTTTCTTT. Its translation is CASSGTSREAFF.